What follows are 28 T cell receptor beta chains derived from one specimen sequenced in a study of regulatory T cells in long-lasting Graves disease. Building of the TCR beta libraries involved iRepertoire HTBI primers and Arm-PCR of CDR3 regions. TCRdb passed the multiplex PCR reads through MiXCR, listing each CDR3 protein once. The repertoire consists of 510,000 or so distinct CDR3 sequences, with around 11% occurring once and the leading ten covering over 7%. The time point was: newly diagnosed GD, antithyroid drugs for less than 3 months. Construction of the TCR library relied on RNA isolated from PBMCs. The data were also submitted as part of a second study, on T cells in Graves' hyperthyroidism and ophthalmopathy.

The starting material was peripheral blood mononuclear cells (PBMCs), obtained at new diagnosis, from a patient treated with antithyroid drugs. These receptor sequences come from a woman aged 25 to 39 with Graves disease.

This clonotype was counted ten times or more. The chain links TRBV19 to TRBJ2-1; D is undetermined. Trimming pared 4 bases from V and 4 bases from J, leaving 11 bases between. CDR3 length: 14 residues. Germline V lookup: CDR1 LNHDA, CDR2 SQIVND (reference sequence). Written as DNA, the CDR3 is TGTGCCAGTAGTAATAAGGCCCGTTACAATGAGCAGTTCTTC. Its translation is CASSNKARYNEQFF.

This clonotype was seen repeatedly, ten times or more. This chain connects TRBV2 to TRBJ1-1, with D maybe TRBD1 (5 bases). V was trimmed by 6 bases and J by 4 bases, leaving 18 bases between them. Germline CDR1 SNHLY, CDR2 FYNNEI. The CDR3 length is 15 residues. CDR3 residues: CASRRDDGPTTEAFF. The CDR3 bases are TGTGCCAGCAGACGGGACGACGGTCCGACCACTGAAGCTTTCTTT.

This clonotype was recorded many times. The V gene is TRBV2, the J gene TRBJ2-2; 8 nucleotides match TRBD2. V trimming: 3 bases; J trimming: 5 bases; junction bases outside the gene matches: 5. The CDR3 loop spans 15 amino acids. The germline V gene has CDR1 SNHLY and CDR2 FYNNEI. The CDR3 DNA reads TGTGCCAGCAGTGAGGTCCAGCGGGGGACCGGGGAGCTGTTTTTT. Its protein product is CASSEVQRGTGELFF.

The gene calls are TRBV10-3 and TRBJ2-7, with D perhaps TRBD1 (6 bases). Per germline, CDR1 ENHRY and CDR2 SYGVKD. V was pared by 10 bases and J by 1 base, with 14 bases between. The CDR3 runs 13 residues. The CDR3 region has the DNA TGTGCCACCGGTCACAGGGTTTCCTACGAGCAGTACTTC. It specifies CATGHRVSYEQYF.

The sample holds many counts of this clonotype. The CDR3 DNA is TGTGCCAGCAGTTACGGGCGTCAGCCCCAGCATTTT. This sequence encodes CASSYGRQPQHF. The rearrangement links TRBV6-2 or TRBV6-3 to TRBJ1-5; D unresolved. This CDR3 is built from 12 residues. Trimming left V 2 bases short and J 6 bases short, with 5 bases between. Germline CDR1 MNHEY, CDR2 SVGEGT.

The gene calls are TRBV5-1 and TRBJ1-6; a weak D match, TRBD1 (6 bases). Germline V gene lookup returns CDR1 SGHRS and CDR2 YFSETQ. The CDR3 sequence is 16 residues long. V dropped 4 bases and J dropped 6 bases, with 17 bases sitting between them. The CDR3 here is CASSPSGALSNSPLHF. CDR3 bases: TGCGCCAGCAGCCCCTCGGGGGCGCTAAGTAATTCACCCCTCCACTTT.

The sample holds a few counts of this clonotype. The V call is TRBV20-1, the J call TRBJ2-3; either TRBD1 or TRBD2 may fit D (6 bases each). This CDR3 is built from 14 residues. Germline V gene data show CDR1 as DFQATT and CDR2 as SNEGSKA (reference sequence). V lost 4 bases and J 2 bases, leaving 13 bases between the germline ends. For the CDR3, the DNA is TGCAGTGCTATGCGGGACACCAACACAGATACGCAGTATTTT. This translates into CSAMRDTNTDTQYF.

This clonotype was observed many times. The chain employs TRBV7-9 and TRBJ1-4, with D tentatively TRBD1 (6 bases). This CDR3 is built from 15 residues. V was clipped by 8 bases and J by 8 bases, with 21 bases between them. In germline, CDR1 is SEHNR, CDR2 FQNEAQ (reference sequence). Here the CDR3 reads CASSMGGPRTEKLFF. Written as DNA, the CDR3 is TGTGCCAGCTCGATGGGGGGGCCCCGGACCGAAAAACTGTTTTTT.

A word on this clonotype: It is likely a read error: a sequence one base away is far more abundant. V gene TRBV11-3 combines with J gene TRBJ2-5; TRBD2 is a possible D gene (5 bases). The V end lost 5 bases, the J end lost 5 bases, and 21 bases lay between the germline ends. Germline CDR1 and CDR2: SGHNT and YENEEA. The CDR3 has 16 amino acids. This CDR3 reads CASSAPLGTRRETQYF. In DNA form, the CDR3 reads TGTGCCAGCAGCGCCCCATTAGGCACTAGGCGGGAGACCCAGTACTTC.

In the case of this clonotype: Possible read error: a much larger clone is one base away. The rearrangement joins TRBV27 to TRBJ2-1; D remains unclear. The CDR3 totals 17 residues. CDR1 and CDR2 from the germline V gene are MNHEY and SMNVEV (reference sequence). The DNA for the CDR3 is TGTGCCAGCAGCGGATTTGGGTTCTTTAAGCTATACAATGAGCAGCTCTTC. Translated: CASSGFGFFKLYNEQLF.

This clonotype has just a few counts. J is TRBJ2-7 and V is TRBV3-1, with 9 bases fitting TRBD2. The CDR3 covers 14 residues. Looked up from germline, CDR1 is LGHDT and CDR2 is YNNKEL (reference sequence). V was clipped by 4 bases and J by 5 bases; unmatched bases: 6. The CDR3 spells CASSLREGQDEQYF. In nucleotides, the CDR3 is TGTGCCAGCAGCCTGCGGGAGGGCCAGGACGAGCAGTACTTC.

This clonotype has ten or more counts. The gene calls are TRBV6-2 or TRBV6-3 and TRBJ2-1; possible D gene TRBD2, 5 bases. Germline V CDR1 and CDR2: MNHEY, SVGEGT. The CDR3 has 15 residues. Trimming removed 0 bases at V and 6 bases at J, with 12 bases between. The DNA of the CDR3 is TGTGCCAGCAGTTACTCCGGGGTGGAAGTCAATGAGCAGTTCTTC. It encodes CASSYSGVEVNEQFF.

The gene calls are TRBV5-1 and TRBJ2-7; 11 nucleotides align to TRBD2. The CDR3 contains 15 residues. After removal of 3 bases from V and 5 bases from J, the junction contained 7 bases not matched to a gene. Germline V CDR1 and CDR2: SGHRS, YFSETQ. CDR3 in DNA: TGCGCCAGCAGCTCCGGGACTAGCGGCACCCACGAGCAGTACTTC. Encoded protein: CASSSGTSGTHEQYF.

This clonotype was recorded only once. The chain carries TRBV2 and TRBJ2-1; 9 bases agree with TRBD1. The CDR3 is made up of 13 amino acids. V lost 7 bases, J lost 6 bases, and 4 bases stayed unmatched. Germline loops: CDR1 SNHLY, CDR2 FYNNEI. The CDR3 coding sequence is TGTGCCAGCACTGGACAGGGGAGCAATGAGCAGTTCTTC. It codes for CASTGQGSNEQFF.

This clonotype was found many times. The chain links TRBV7-8 to TRBJ2-1; 10 bases are shared with TRBD2. This CDR3 region has 16 residues. J was trimmed by 0 bases and V by 1 base; bases with no gene match: 0. The V gene's germline CDR1 is SGHVS and CDR2 FQNEAQ. The CDR3 sequence: CASSLGTSGSYNEQFF. CDR3 sequence (DNA): TGTGCCAGCAGCTTAGGGACTAGCGGCTCCTACAATGAGCAGTTCTTC.

This clonotype was detected a few times. This chain joins TRBV4-1 and TRBJ2-7; tentatively, D is TRBD1 (5 bases). This CDR3 is 19 amino acids long. CDR1 MGHRA and CDR2 YSYEKL come from the germline V gene. V gave up 4 bases and J gave up 4 bases, with 29 bases separating them. CDR3 loop: CASSRSFPPGETGTYEQYF. The DNA for the CDR3 is TGCGCCAGCAGCCGATCTTTTCCCCCGGGCGAAACAGGTACATACGAGCAGTACTTC.

V gene TRBV7-9 combines with J gene TRBJ2-7, with 8 nucleotides matching TRBD2. The CDR3 has 14 residues. CDR1 is SEHNR and CDR2 is FQNEAQ in the germline V gene (reference sequence). With V trimmed by 5 bases and J by 3 bases, 6 bases remained unmatched. The CDR3 sequence is CASSHSGTRYEQYF. CDR3 in DNA: TGTGCCAGCAGCCATAGCGGGACGCGCTACGAGCAGTACTTC.

There are a few counts of this clonotype. The chain links TRBV27 to TRBJ2-2; D gene ambiguous. Germline V gene lookup returns CDR1 MNHEY and CDR2 SMNVEV (reference sequence). Trimming took 3 bases from V and 6 from J, leaving 14 bases between them. CDR3 length: 15 amino acids. CDR3 nucleotide sequence: TGTGCCAGCAGTTTTCATCGCGGATTTTCCGGGGAGCTGTTTTTT. Translated: CASSFHRGFSGELFF.

There are many counts of this clonotype. This chain uses TRBV11-2 with TRBJ2-2; 12 nucleotides align to TRBD2. CDR1 and CDR2 from the germline V gene are SGHAT and FQNNGV. CDR3 length: 16 residues. Trimming at V came to 5 bases and at J to 6 bases, leaving 7 bases not matched to a gene. DNA of the CDR3: TGTGCCAGCAGCCTTAGGGCTAGCGGGAGGGCCGGGGAGCTGTTTTTT. Translation gives CASSLRASGRAGELFF.

V gene TRBV27 combines with J gene TRBJ2-7, with D maybe TRBD1 (7 bases). The CDR3 consists of 13 residues. V lost 6 bases to trimming and J lost 4 bases, with 13 bases between them. Germline CDR1 and CDR2: MNHEY and SMNVEV (reference sequence). The CDR3 loop reads CASRPGGWYEQYF. In nucleotides, the CDR3 is TGTGCCAGCAGACCAGGGGGGTGGTACGAGCAGTACTTC.

The sample holds many counts of this clonotype. The chain is built from TRBV10-3 and TRBJ2-1, with 7 positions matching TRBD2. Per germline, CDR1 ENHRY and CDR2 SYGVKD. V lost 10 bases, J lost 7 bases, and 13 bases stayed unmatched. The CDR3 sequence is 14 residues long. CDR3 nucleotides: TGTGCCACGCACGCGACTAGCCGGAGGAATGAGCAGTTCTTC. It encodes CATHATSRRNEQFF.

This clonotype was counted many times. The gene calls are TRBV3-1 and TRBJ1-1, with 9 bases that match TRBD1. Trimming at V came to 4 bases and at J to 6 bases, leaving 9 bases not matched to a gene. The CDR3 contains 15 residues. CDR1 and CDR2 from the germline V gene are LGHDT and YNNKEL (reference sequence). The CDR3 DNA reads TGTGCCAGCAGCCTGCCGGGACAGGGCGTGCCTGAAGCTTTCTTT. It is translated as CASSLPGQGVPEAFF.

The CDR3 bases are TGTGCCAGCAGCTGGGCGGGGGCGGAAAATGAGCAGTTCTTC. Amino acid sequence: CASSWAGAENEQFF. This chain uses TRBV7-3 with TRBJ2-1, with D tentatively TRBD2 (7 bases). The CDR3 loop spans 14 amino acids. Germline loops: CDR1 SGHTA, CDR2 FQGTGA. Trimming took 4 bases from V and 7 from J, leaving 14 bases between them.

This clonotype was detected only a few times. The rearrangement uses TRBV29-1 and TRBJ1-1; TRBD1 agrees at 8 bases. V lost 2 bases and J lost 1; bases outside the gene matches: 9. The CDR3 consists of 16 residues. Germline V gene data show CDR1 as SQVTM and CDR2 as ANQGSEA. CDR3 sequence reads: CSVEWLRGPENTEAFF. The CDR3 nucleotides are TGCAGCGTTGAATGGCTCAGGGGGCCGGAGAACACTGAAGCTTTCTTT.

The chain uses TRBV28 and TRBJ2-1, with D maybe TRBD2 (6 bases). Looked up from germline, CDR1 is MDHEN and CDR2 is SYDVKM. V was cut by 6 bases and J by 13 bases, with 16 bases left in between. This CDR3 comprises 12 residues. The CDR3 sequence: CASSPWDFGQFF. The CDR3 DNA follows: TGTGCCAGCAGCCCGTGGGACTTCGGACAGTTCTTC.

The V gene is TRBV11-2, the J gene TRBJ1-1; D not resolved. The V end was cut by 0 bases, the J end by 5 bases, with 16 bases between. Per germline, CDR1 SGHAT and CDR2 FQNNGV. The CDR3 is 16 amino acids. CDR3 protein: CASSLDPLYLGTEAFF. The CDR3 DNA is TGTGCCAGCAGCTTAGACCCGTTGTATCTGGGAACTGAAGCTTTCTTT. The full variable domain, completed using reference TRBV11-2 and TRBJ1-1, is EAGVAQSPRYKIIEKRQSVAFWCNPISGHATLYWYQQILGQGPKLLIQFQNNGVVDDSQLPKDRFSAERLKGVDSTLKIQPAKLEDSAVYLCASSLDPLYLGTEAFFGQGTRLTVV.

The genes are TRBV28 and TRBJ2-5; TRBD1 matches 8 bases. Per germline, CDR1 MDHEN and CDR2 SYDVKM. This CDR3 comprises 15 residues. The V and J ends lost 0 bases and 5 bases, in that order; junction bases with no gene match: 5. The CDR3 sequence: CASSLWRTGQETQYF. CDR3 in DNA: TGTGCCAGCAGTTTATGGAGGACAGGGCAGGAGACCCAGTACTTC.

CDR3 sequence reads: CASSLTREGSGYGYTF. The CDR3 DNA reads TGTGCCAGCAGCTTAACTCGGGAAGGATCGGGGTATGGCTACACCTTC. The V gene is TRBV7-3, the J gene TRBJ1-2; D gene ambiguous. V lost 0 bases and J 5 bases, leaving 16 bases between the germline ends. Germline V gives CDR1 SGHTA, CDR2 FQGTGA. This CDR3 contains 16 residues.